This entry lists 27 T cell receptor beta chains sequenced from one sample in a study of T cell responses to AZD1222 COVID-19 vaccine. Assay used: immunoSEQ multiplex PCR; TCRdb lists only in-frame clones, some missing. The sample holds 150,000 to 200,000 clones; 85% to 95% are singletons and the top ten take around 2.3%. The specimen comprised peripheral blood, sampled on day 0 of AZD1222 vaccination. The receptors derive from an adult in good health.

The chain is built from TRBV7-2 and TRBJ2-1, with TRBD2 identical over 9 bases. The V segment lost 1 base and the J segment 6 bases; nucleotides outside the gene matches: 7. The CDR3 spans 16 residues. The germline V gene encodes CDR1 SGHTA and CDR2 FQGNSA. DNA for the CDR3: TGTGCCAGCAGCTTAGGCCCTAGCGGGGTCCGCAATGAGCAGTTCTTC. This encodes CASSLGPSGVRNEQFF.

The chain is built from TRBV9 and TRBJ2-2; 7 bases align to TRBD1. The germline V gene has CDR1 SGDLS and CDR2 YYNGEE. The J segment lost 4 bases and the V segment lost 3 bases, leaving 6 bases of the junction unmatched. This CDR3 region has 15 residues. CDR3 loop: CASSALSGGTGELFF. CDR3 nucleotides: TGTGCCAGCAGCGCCCTGTCAGGGGGCACCGGGGAGCTGTTTTTT.

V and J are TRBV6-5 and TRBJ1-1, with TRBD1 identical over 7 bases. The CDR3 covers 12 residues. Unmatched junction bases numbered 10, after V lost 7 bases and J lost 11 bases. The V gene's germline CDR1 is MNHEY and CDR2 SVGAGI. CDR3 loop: CASIKKGGTAFF. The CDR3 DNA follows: TGTGCCAGCATCAAAAAAGGGGGCACGGCTTTCTTT.

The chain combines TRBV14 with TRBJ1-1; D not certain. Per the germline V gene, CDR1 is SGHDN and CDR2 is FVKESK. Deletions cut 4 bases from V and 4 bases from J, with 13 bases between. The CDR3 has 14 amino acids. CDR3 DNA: TGTGCCAGCAGCCTCAGACCGCCAGGCACTGAAGCTTTCTTT. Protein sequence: CASSLRPPGTEAFF.

The CDR3 coding sequence is TGCGCCAGCAGCTTGGAGCGGGTATTCACTGAAGCTTTCTTT. Its translation: CASSLERVFTEAFF. The chain combines TRBV5-1 with TRBJ1-1; D ambiguous. The CDR3 sequence is 14 residues long. Germline CDR1 is SGHRS and CDR2 is YFSETQ. The germline V and J ends were trimmed by 0 bases and 4 bases, with 10 bases remaining between them.

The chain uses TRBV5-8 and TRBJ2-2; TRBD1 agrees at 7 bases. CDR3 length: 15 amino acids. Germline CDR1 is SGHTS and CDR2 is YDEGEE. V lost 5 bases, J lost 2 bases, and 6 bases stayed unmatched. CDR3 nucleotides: TGTGCCAGCAGGACCGGGACAGTAAACACCGGGGAGCTGTTTTTT. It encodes CASRTGTVNTGELFF.

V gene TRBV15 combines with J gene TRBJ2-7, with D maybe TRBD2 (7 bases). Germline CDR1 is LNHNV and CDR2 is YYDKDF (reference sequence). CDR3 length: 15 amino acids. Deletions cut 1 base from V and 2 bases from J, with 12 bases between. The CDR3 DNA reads TGTGCCACCAGCAGAGGGGGGGGGCAGACCTACGAGCAGTACTTC. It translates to CATSRGGGQTYEQYF.

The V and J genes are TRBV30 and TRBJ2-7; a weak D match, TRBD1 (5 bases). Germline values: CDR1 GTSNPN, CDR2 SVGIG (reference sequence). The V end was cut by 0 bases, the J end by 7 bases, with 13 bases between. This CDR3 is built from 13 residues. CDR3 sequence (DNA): TGTGCCTGGAGTGTAAGGCAGGGATATGAGCAGTACTTC. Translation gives CAWSVRQGYEQYF.

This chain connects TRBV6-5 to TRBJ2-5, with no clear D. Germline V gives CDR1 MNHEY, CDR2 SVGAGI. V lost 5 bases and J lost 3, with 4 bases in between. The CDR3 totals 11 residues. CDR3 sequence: CASSHKETQYF. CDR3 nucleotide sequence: TGTGCCAGCAGTCATAAAGAGACCCAGTACTTC.

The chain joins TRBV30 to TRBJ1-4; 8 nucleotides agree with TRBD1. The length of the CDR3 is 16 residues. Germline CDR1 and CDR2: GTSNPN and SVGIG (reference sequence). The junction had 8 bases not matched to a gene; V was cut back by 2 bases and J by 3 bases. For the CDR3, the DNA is TGTGCCTGGAGTCAAGGGACAGGTGGAGCTAATGAAAAACTGTTTTTT. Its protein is CAWSQGTGGANEKLFF. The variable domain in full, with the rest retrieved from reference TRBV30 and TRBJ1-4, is SQTIHQWPATLVQPVGSPLSLECTVEGTSNPNLYWYRQAAGRGLQLLFYSVGIGQISSEVPQNLSASRPQDRQFILSSKKLLLSDSGFYLCAWSQGTGGANEKLFFGSGTQLSVL.

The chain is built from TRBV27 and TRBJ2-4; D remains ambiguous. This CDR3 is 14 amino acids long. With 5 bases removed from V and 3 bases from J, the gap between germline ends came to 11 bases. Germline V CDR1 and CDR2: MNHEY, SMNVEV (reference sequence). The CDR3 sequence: CASSTVGHKNIQYF. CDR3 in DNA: TGTGCCAGCAGTACCGTAGGTCACAAAAACATTCAGTACTTC.

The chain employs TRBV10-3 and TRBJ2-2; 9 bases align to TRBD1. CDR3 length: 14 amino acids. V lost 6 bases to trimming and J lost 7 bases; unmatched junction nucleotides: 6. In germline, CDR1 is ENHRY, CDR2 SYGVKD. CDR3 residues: CAISVQGASGELFF. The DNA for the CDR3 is TGTGCCATCAGCGTACAGGGGGCGAGCGGGGAGCTGTTTTTT.

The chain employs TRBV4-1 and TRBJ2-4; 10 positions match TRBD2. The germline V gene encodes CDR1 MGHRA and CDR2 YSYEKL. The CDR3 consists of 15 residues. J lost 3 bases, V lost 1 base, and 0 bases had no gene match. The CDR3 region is CASSQASGSKNIQYF. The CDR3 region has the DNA TGCGCCAGCAGCCAAGCTAGCGGGAGCAAAAACATTCAGTACTTC.

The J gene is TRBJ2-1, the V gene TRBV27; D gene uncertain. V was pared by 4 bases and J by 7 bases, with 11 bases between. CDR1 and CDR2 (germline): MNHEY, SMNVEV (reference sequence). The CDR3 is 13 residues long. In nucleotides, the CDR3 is TGTGCCAGCAGTTCCCCAGGACGAAATGAGCAGTTCTTC. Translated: CASSSPGRNEQFF.

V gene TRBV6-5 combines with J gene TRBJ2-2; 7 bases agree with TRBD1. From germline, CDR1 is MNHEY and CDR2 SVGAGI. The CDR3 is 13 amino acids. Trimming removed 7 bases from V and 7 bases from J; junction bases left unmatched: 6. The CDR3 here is CASKGAAGGELFF. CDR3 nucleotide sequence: TGTGCCAGCAAGGGGGCGGCAGGCGGGGAGCTGTTTTTT.

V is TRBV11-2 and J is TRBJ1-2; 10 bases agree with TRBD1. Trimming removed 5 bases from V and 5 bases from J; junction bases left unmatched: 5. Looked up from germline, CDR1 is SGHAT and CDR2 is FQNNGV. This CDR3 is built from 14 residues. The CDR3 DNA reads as TGTGCCAGCAGCCCCGGGACAGGGGAGTATGGCTACACCTTC. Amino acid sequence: CASSPGTGEYGYTF.

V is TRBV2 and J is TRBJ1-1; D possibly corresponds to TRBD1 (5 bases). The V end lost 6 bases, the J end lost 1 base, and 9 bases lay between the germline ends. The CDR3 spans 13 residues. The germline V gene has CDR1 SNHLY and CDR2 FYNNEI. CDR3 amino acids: CASSQQENTEAFF. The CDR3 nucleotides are TGTGCCAGCAGCCAACAGGAGAACACTGAAGCTTTCTTT.

As DNA, the CDR3 is TGTGCCAGCAGCTTTCGGGGGCGTGATTCACCCCTCCACTTT. This encodes CASSFRGRDSPLHF. This chain uses TRBV11-1 with TRBJ1-6; perhaps TRBD1 as D (6 bases). Trimming left V 3 bases short and J 8 bases short, with 11 bases between. This CDR3 contains 14 residues. Germline values: CDR1 SGHAT, CDR2 FQDESV (reference sequence).

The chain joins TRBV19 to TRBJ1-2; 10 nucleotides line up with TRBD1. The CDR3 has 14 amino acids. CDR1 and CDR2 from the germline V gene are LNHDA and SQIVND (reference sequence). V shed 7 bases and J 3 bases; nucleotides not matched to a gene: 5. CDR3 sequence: CASTHGTGDYGYTF. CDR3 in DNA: TGTGCCAGTACACACGGGACAGGGGACTATGGCTACACCTTC.

The CDR3 sequence is CASSSAQGGNSPLHF. CDR3 DNA sequence: TGTGCCAGCAGCTCCGCGCAGGGGGGGAATTCACCCCTCCACTTT. This chain links TRBV9 with TRBJ1-6; 7 nucleotides align to TRBD1. J gave up 7 bases and V 4 bases, and 8 bases lay outside the gene matches. The CDR3 consists of 15 residues. CDR1 and CDR2 (germline): SGDLS, YYNGEE.

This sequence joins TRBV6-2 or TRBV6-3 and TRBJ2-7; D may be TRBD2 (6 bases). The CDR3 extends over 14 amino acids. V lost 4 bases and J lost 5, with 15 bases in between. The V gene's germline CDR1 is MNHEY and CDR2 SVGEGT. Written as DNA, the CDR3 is TGTGCCAGCAGTTTCAGGAGGGTTAAGAACGAGCAGTACTTC. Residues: CASSFRRVKNEQYF.

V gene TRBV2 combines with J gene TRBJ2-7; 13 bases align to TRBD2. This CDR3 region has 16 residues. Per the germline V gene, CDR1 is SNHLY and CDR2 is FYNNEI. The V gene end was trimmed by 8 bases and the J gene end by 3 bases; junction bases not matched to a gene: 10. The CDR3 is CASLLAGGQTVYEQYF. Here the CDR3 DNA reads TGTGCCAGCCTACTAGCGGGAGGGCAGACGGTCTACGAGCAGTACTTC.

The CDR3 protein is CAISAGQGSYTF. The CDR3 DNA follows: TGTGCCATCAGTGCGGGACAGGGGTCCTACACCTTC. This chain joins TRBV10-3 and TRBJ1-2, with 10 nucleotides matching TRBD1. Germline V gene lookup returns CDR1 ENHRY and CDR2 SYGVKD. The CDR3 is 12 residues long. Unmatched junction bases numbered 3, after V lost 4 bases and J lost 10 bases.

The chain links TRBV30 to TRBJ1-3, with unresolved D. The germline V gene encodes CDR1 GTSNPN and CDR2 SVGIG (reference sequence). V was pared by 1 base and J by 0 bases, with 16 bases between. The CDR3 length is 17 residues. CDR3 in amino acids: CAWSATLPHFSGNTIYF. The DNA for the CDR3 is TGTGCCTGGAGTGCGACTTTACCCCACTTCTCTGGAAACACCATATATTTT.

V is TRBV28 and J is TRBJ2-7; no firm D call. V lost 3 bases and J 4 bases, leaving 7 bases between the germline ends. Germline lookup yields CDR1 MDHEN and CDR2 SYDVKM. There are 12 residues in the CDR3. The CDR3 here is CASSFGYYEQYF. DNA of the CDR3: TGTGCCAGCAGTTTCGGGTATTACGAGCAGTACTTC.

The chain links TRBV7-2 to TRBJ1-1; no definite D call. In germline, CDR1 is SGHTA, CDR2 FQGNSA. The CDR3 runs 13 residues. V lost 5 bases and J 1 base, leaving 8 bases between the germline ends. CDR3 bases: TGTGCCAGCAGCCCCGGACGGAACACTGAAGCTTTCTTT. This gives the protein CASSPGRNTEAFF.

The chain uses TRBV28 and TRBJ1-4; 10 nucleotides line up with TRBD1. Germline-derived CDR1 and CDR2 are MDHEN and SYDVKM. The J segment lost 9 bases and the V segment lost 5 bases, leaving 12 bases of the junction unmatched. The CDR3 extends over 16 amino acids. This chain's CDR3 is CASSPPTGGHAKKLFF. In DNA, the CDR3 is TGTGCCAGCAGTCCCCCGACAGGGGGCCATGCGAAAAAACTGTTTTTT.